This T cell receptor beta chain was recovered during a study of blood T cell repertoires in COVID-19. Assay used: immunoSEQ multiplex PCR; TCRdb lists only in-frame clones, some missing. The table has tens of thousands of clones, about 88% seen once. The V and J ends lost 6 bases and 5 bases respectively, with 19 bases between them. The germline V gene encodes CDR1 SGHTA and CDR2 FQGNSA. The length of the CDR3 is 15 residues. J is TRBJ2-5 and V is TRBV7-2, with D perhaps matching TRBD2 (5 bases). Source material: peripheral blood. This receptor was identified in a man aged 70 or older in a cohort sampled during active COVID-19. CDR3 loop: CASSRDSSGGETQYF. For the CDR3, the DNA is TGTGCCAGCAGTCGTGACTCGAGCGGCGGGGAGACCCAGTACTTC.